This T cell receptor (beta chain) was sequenced during a study of cytomegalovirus exposure and HLA in healthy donors. Points from the study as a whole: Published work reported that the classifier diagnosed cytomegalovirus status with high specificity and sensitivity. Most CMV-associated TCR beta chains were later found to appear HLA-restricted.

The PCR contained 60 Vbeta and 13 Jbeta primers. Using immunoSEQ multiplex PCR, the repertoire was profiled, and TCRdb retains in-frame clones only, with some absent. The sample includes fewer than 90,000 clones, over 75% of them seen just once. Germline values: CDR1 KGHSH, CDR2 LQKENI. With V trimmed by 4 bases and J by 1 base, 2 bases remained unmatched. The CDR3 loop spans 15 amino acids. This clone was observed a single time. The antigen is undetermined. The sample was PBMCs. The TCR was taken from a male donor in good health and CMV-seropositive. The chain joins TRBV18 to TRBJ2-3; TRBD2 agrees at 10 bases. CDR3 in amino acids: CASSRGTSGTDTQYF. DNA for the CDR3: TGTGCCAGCTCACGCGGGACTAGCGGCACAGATACGCAGTATTTT.